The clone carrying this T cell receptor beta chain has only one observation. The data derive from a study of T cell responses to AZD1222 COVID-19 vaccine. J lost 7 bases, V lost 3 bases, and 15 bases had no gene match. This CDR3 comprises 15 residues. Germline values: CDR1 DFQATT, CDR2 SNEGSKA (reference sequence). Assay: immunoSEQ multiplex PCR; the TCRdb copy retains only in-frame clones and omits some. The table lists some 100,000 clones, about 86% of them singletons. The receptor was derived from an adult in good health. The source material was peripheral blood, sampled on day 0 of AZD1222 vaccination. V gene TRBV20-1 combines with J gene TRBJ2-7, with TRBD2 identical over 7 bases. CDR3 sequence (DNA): TGCAGTGCTAGTATTCGGCTAGCGGTATCTAGGGAGCAGTACTTC. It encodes CSASIRLAVSREQYF.